This TCR beta chain emerged from a study of blood T cell repertoires in COVID-19 (dated by TCRdb to the early 2020s). Study-level background: Samples from collaborators originated in the United States, Italy and Spain and spanned both the acute and convalescent phases of COVID-19. The prospective study material was composed of cDNA or gDNA derived from T cells, B-cell-depleted T cells, or PBMCs. The dataset comprised deeply sampled blood TCRbeta repertoires from subjects exposed to, actively infected with, or recovered from COVID-19. A freely available public database, intended as a resource for researchers studying the immune response to SARS-CoV-2, is where the repertoires were released. The samples were drawn from two sources: the first 160 participants of the ongoing ImmuneRACE study, and 1,200 or so subjects contributed by 6 global collaborators. A de-identified subject ID, COVID-19 status, age in years and sex were almost always included in the sample metadata. Where HLA class I and class II types were available, the types were taken from metadata supplied by the sample provider, not from assay-based typing. What the work shows at the level of the full study, not this receptor alone: The quantity of clinical and demographic metadata differed by source and by participant and was supplied without curation.

A single count supports this clone. The antigen it recognizes is unknown. No much larger clone exists at a distance of one base, and base qualities are not known. The immunoSEQ Assay, a bias-controlled multiplex PCR, was used to amplify TCRbeta CDR3 regions from genomic DNA. For the original study's pipeline: The number of nucleated cells in each sample was estimated by amplification of reference gene primers within the assay. To quantify the absolute abundance of each unique TCRbeta CDR3 rearrangement, sequence reads were collapsed and filtered. For each sample, productive Simpson clonality was calculated by taking the square root of Simpson's diversity index across productive rearrangements. What TCRdb holds here is the immuneACCESS table cut down to in-frame rearrangements. Part of the clones is not present; checked against another copy, under half of the missing clones reflect an unresolved V gene, and the others are unexplained. The DNA was the basis for D and trimming; V, J and clone size are from that table. In this sample the table shows approximately 200,000 clones, roughly 80% of which occur a single time. The top ten clonotypes cover around 9.3% of the sample.

The CDR1 and CDR2 encoded by the germline V gene (reference sequence) are LNHDA and SQIVND. From its cysteine to its phenylalanine, the CDR3 spans 16 amino acids. Solely the CDR3 DNA is kept, with 48 bases framed from the first base. Trimming costs V 6 bases and J 0 bases, and their ends lie 12 bases apart. Whole blood was collected in K2EDTA tubes by collaborating institutions according to the institutions' own protocols. For TCRbeta analysis, collaborators shipped samples in one of three forms: frozen whole blood, isolated PBMCs, or DNA extracted from either of those sample types. The chain employs TRBV19 and TRBJ2-6, and perhaps TRBD1 as D gene, on 6 matching bases. The sample comprised peripheral blood. The sequence derives from a woman of 80 years or more with acute or convalescent COVID-19. This receptor carries the CDR3 CASSDRTISGANVLTF. The nucleotides are TGTGCCAGTAGCGACAGGACAATCTCTGGGGCCAACGTCCTGACTTTC.